The TCR beta chain described here comes from a study of T cell repertoires in MIS-A myocarditis (dated 2022 in TCRdb). V loses 6 bases, J loses 0 bases, and the germline ends lie 11 bases apart. The germline V gene specifies SNHLY as CDR1 and FYNNEI as CDR2. The CDR3, cysteine through phenylalanine, is 15 amino acids long. The sequence is cut down to CDR3 DNA, 45 bases in frame from base 1. The immunoSEQ bias-controlled multiplex PCR was used to amplify TCRbeta CDR3 regions, which were then sequenced at high throughput. In the original analysis: The immunoSEQ vendor pipeline collapsed and filtered the CDR3 sequences so that the abundance and frequency of each unique TCRbeta CDR3 could be quantified. CD-HIT clustered dominant CDR3 amino acid sequences with SARS-CoV-2-specific ImmuneCODE TCRbeta sequences at a 90% global sequence identity threshold. Clones were classed as hyperexpanded at frequencies of 0.1 to 1 and as large at frequencies of 0.01 to 0.1. For the dominant clones, CDR3 amino acid sequences and V and J gene assignments were confirmed with MiXCR. The R stringdist package was used to compute Levenshtein distances between the patient clonotypes and the ImmuneCODE hits. The source is immuneACCESS, and TCRdb retained only in-frame sequences with V and J called. Part of the clones is not carried over; for the studies checked, unresolved V genes explain less than half of this, and the remainder is unexplained. For V, J and clone size, that table is used; D and trimming come from the DNA. The sample includes roughly 12,000 clones, with roughly 84% observed a single time. The ten largest clones take up about 30% of the sample.

In its sample, this clone was seen a few times. Its antigen is still unknown. No much larger clonotype is one base removed from it; base qualities were not supplied. The QIAamp DNA FFPE kit was used to extract genomic DNA from formalin-fixed paraffin-embedded autopsy tissue. The receptor was derived from a man younger than 35 with fulminant myocarditis from multisystem inflammatory syndrome in adults (MIS-A) after COVID-19. The chain joins TRBV2 to TRBJ2-2, with the identity of the D gene unclear. The material sequenced was right ventricle heart tissue obtained at autopsy. The meaning of the sample's cell subset or site label: cardiac tissue sample (left or right ventricle, interventricular septum, or pericardium). The CDR3 region has the sequence CASRGFSSNTGELFF. DNA sequence: TGTGCCAGCAGGGGATTCAGCTCGAACACCGGGGAGCTGTTTTTT.